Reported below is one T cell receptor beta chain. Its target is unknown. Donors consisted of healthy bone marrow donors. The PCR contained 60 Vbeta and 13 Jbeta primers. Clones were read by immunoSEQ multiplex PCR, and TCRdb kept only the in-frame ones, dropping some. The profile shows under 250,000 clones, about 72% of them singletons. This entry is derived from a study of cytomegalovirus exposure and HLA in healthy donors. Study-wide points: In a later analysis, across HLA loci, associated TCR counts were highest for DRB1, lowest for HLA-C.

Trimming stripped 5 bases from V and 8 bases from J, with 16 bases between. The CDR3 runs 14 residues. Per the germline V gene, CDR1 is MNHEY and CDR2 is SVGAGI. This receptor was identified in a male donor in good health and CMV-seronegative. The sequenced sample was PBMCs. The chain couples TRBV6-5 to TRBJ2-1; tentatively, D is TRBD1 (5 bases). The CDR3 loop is CASSRKGISDEQFF. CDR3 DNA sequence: TGTGCCAGCAGTCGAAAGGGGATATCGGATGAGCAGTTCTTC.